This T cell receptor beta chain comes out of a study of PD-L1 blockade in urothelial cancer. About the research overall: Patients, treated from about 2014 onward, received atezolizumab 1,200 mg intravenously every 3 weeks. Blood analysis took place 3 weeks (second dose) and 6 weeks after treatment start.

Germline CDR1 and CDR2: MGHRA and YSYEKL. Trimming cost V 1 base and J 5 bases; bases outside gene matches: 8. The CDR3 sequence is 16 residues long. The time point here: peripheral blood 6 weeks after treatment start. Some clones are missing from TCRdb's copy, which holds only in-frame ones; the method was immunoSEQ multiplex PCR. This repertoire shows tens of thousands of clones, roughly 90% found once; its top ten account for 11%. The sample was PBMCs, taken around atezolizumab (anti-PD-L1) treatment. This receptor was taken from a man in his fifties or sixties with urothelial cancer. The chain employs TRBV4-1 and TRBJ1-5; 7 nucleotides match TRBD1. The CDR3 sequence: CASSQGGGDSYQPQHF. The CDR3 bases are TGCGCCAGCAGCCAAGGGGGCGGGGACAGCTATCAGCCCCAGCATTTT.